Here is one T cell receptor (beta chain) with its context. Its antigen is still unknown. This sample stems from a study of identical twins. General study results and limits: The study based its conclusions on cross-sectional statistical analysis and did not follow the same donors. Reduced insertions were recorded for abundant cord blood beta clonotypes, with no such pattern in memory repertoires.

Each CDR3 protein is one row after TCRdb ran MiXCR on the 5' RACE reads. Here the sample spans around 570,000 distinct CDR3 sequences, roughly 9.9% being singletons. V lost 0 bases, J lost 2 bases, and 11 bases lay in between. Germline assignment: CDR1 SGHRS and CDR2 YFSETQ. The CDR3 has 15 amino acids. The same sample was also studied in work on yellow fever vaccine responses in identical twins.

The sequence derives from a young woman in good health. V usage is TRBV5-1 and J usage is TRBJ1-2; no clear D gene. Sequenced sample: PBMCs. The CDR3 coding sequence is TGCGCCAGCAGCTTGGGGGATACTGTCAACTATGGCTACACCTTC. This codes for CASSLGDTVNYGYTF.